The TCR beta chain described here comes from a study of cytomegalovirus exposure and HLA in healthy donors. Study background: HLA-typed donors were the source of roughly 85 million unique TCRs held in an early data release. Membership in the Caucasian-associated ancestry cluster was found for around 81% of roughly 400 genotyped donors. Points from the study as a whole: A later look showed TCR association rates differing by HLA locus, highest for DRB1 and lowest for HLA-C.

The CDR3 length is 14 residues. CDR1 and CDR2 (germline): SGHTA, FQGNSA. V dropped 0 bases and J dropped 7 bases, with 12 bases sitting between them. The PCR employed 60 Vbeta primers together with 13 Jbeta primers. Generated by immunoSEQ multiplex PCR, the TCRdb table keeps only in-frame clones and is missing some. The sample lists about 130,000 clones, around 69% occurring once. To note about this clone: Its cognate antigen is unknown.

Everyone who donated was a healthy bone marrow donor. Sequenced: PBMCs. The V and J genes are TRBV7-2 and TRBJ1-1, with D perhaps matching TRBD1 (6 bases). The sequence was obtained from a human donor in good health. For the CDR3, the DNA is TGTGCCAGCAGCTTAGCAGGTTCGGACAGTGAAGCTTTCTTT. This sequence encodes CASSLAGSDSEAFF.